Detailed here is one T cell receptor beta chain. These data belong to a study of control samples from healthy donors and cancer patients. TCRdb's table, derived via immunoSEQ multiplex PCR, lists solely in-frame clones and lacks some. The repertoire holds approximately 70,000 clones, around 87% seen once, with over 2% in the top ten. CDR1 and CDR2 (germline): MDHEN, SYDVKM. This CDR3 has 14 amino acids. Trimming took off 2 bases at V and 3 bases at J, with 9 bases between the two ends. This clonotype originated in a woman aged 45-60 years with head and neck cancer. Sample: PBMCs. The chain carries TRBV28 and TRBJ2-3; no reliable D call. CDR3 nucleotides: TGTGCCAGCAGTTTAGATGCCGATACAGATACGCAGTATTTT. Translated, it gives CASSLDADTDTQYF.